Shown below are 7 T cell receptor beta chains from a single sample sequenced in a study of blood T cell repertoires in COVID-19. The assay was immunoSEQ multiplex PCR, and TCRdb's table has in-frame clones only and misses some. The sample has about 130,000 clones, about 80% seen once. Sequences were obtained from peripheral blood. Receptors originate from a human donor in a cohort sampled during active COVID-19.

The chain couples TRBV3-1 (or the pseudogene TRBV3-2) to TRBJ2-7, with D perhaps matching TRBD2 (5 bases). V lost 2 bases and J lost 6, with 11 bases in between. This CDR3 region has 13 residues. CDR1 LGHDT and CDR2 YNNKEL come from the germline V gene (reference sequence). In DNA form, the CDR3 reads TGTGCCAGCAGCCAATTGGGGAGAGGCGAGCAGTACTTC. It translates to CASSQLGRGEQYF.

J is TRBJ2-7 and V is TRBV7-9, with D unclear. This CDR3 is 12 amino acids long. Trimming shortened V by 2 bases and J by 5 bases, and 7 bases separated the two germline ends. Germline loops: CDR1 SEHNR, CDR2 FQNEAQ (reference sequence). Here the CDR3 reads CASSLNSDEQYF. In DNA, the CDR3 is TGTGCCAGCAGCTTAAATTCCGACGAGCAGTACTTC.

The chain employs TRBV7-2 and TRBJ1-6; 10 bases agree with TRBD1. The germline CDR1 and CDR2 sequences are SGHTA and FQGNSA. Germline trimming cut 5 bases from V and 9 bases from J; bases unmatched to any gene: 7. CDR3 length equals 15 residues. CDR3 loop: CASSNRTGGVSPLHF. The CDR3 bases are TGTGCCAGCAGCAATCGGACAGGGGGTGTTTCACCCCTCCACTTT.

This chain joins TRBV19 and TRBJ2-5; TRBD1 aligns across 10 bases. The ends lost 6 bases at V and 9 bases at J; junction bases unmatched: 10. Germline assignment: CDR1 LNHDA and CDR2 SQIVND (reference sequence). The CDR3 spans 14 residues. The CDR3 sequence is CASSSRDRGGSQYF. CDR3 DNA sequence: TGTGCCAGTAGCTCGAGGGACAGGGGAGGGTCCCAGTACTTC.

The V gene is TRBV19, the J gene TRBJ1-2; 7 bases map to TRBD1. The germline V gene has CDR1 LNHDA and CDR2 SQIVND (reference sequence). V lost 1 base to trimming and J lost 4 bases; unmatched junction nucleotides: 12. This CDR3 region has 17 residues. This chain's CDR3 is CASSIAHSTGTVYGYTF. As DNA, the CDR3 is TGTGCCAGTAGTATAGCCCATAGTACCGGGACAGTCTATGGCTACACCTTC.

This CDR3 reads CASSLALAGRSNEQYF. The CDR3 DNA reads TGCGCCAGCAGCTTGGCCTTAGCGGGGAGATCAAACGAGCAGTACTTC. The rearrangement joins TRBV5-1 to TRBJ2-7; 8 bases are shared with TRBD2. The CDR3 consists of 16 residues. With V trimmed by 0 bases and J by 5 bases, 10 bases remained unmatched. Germline values: CDR1 SGHRS, CDR2 YFSETQ.

The rearrangement uses TRBV4-1 and TRBJ2-2, with 11 bases fitting TRBD1. The trim removed 4 bases at V and 0 bases at J, leaving 4 bases unmatched. This CDR3 comprises 17 residues. From germline, CDR1 is MGHRA and CDR2 YSYEKL. The CDR3 sequence is CASSPRTGGTNTGELFF. CDR3 DNA: TGCGCCAGCAGCCCCCGGACAGGGGGCACGAACACCGGGGAGCTGTTTTTT.